The 17 T cell receptor beta chains below were found in one sample sequenced in a study of blood T cell repertoires in COVID-19. Data came from immunoSEQ multiplex PCR; TCRdb stores just in-frame clones and leaves some out. The sample yields under 350,000 clones, 80% to 95% seen once. Sequencing was done on a sample of peripheral blood. These receptors originate from a woman in her twenties or thirties with COVID-19, enrolled during active disease.

This sequence joins TRBV7-2 and TRBJ2-3, with TRBD1 as a possible D gene (5 bases). The CDR3 covers 15 residues. The V end was cut by 5 bases, the J end by 0 bases, with 12 bases between. Germline V lookup: CDR1 SGHTA, CDR2 FQGNSA. In DNA form, the CDR3 reads TGTGCCAGCAGCGCTGACAGTTATAGCACAGATACGCAGTATTTT. Encoded protein: CASSADSYSTDTQYF.

The chain recombines TRBV11-3 with TRBJ2-6, with TRBD1 matching over 9 bases. The CDR3 is made up of 18 amino acids. V dropped 2 bases and J dropped 0; count of bases not matched to a gene: 5. Germline loops: CDR1 SGHNT, CDR2 YENEEA. The CDR3, as DNA: TGTGCCAGCAGCTTATACGGGACAGGGACCTCTGGGGCCAACGTCCTGACTTTC. Its translation is CASSLYGTGTSGANVLTF.

This chain links TRBV2 with TRBJ2-1; 10 bases match TRBD1. Germline lookup yields CDR1 SNHLY and CDR2 FYNNEI. V was pared by 6 bases and J by 5 bases, with 10 bases of the junction left unmatched. This CDR3 has 16 residues. CDR3 DNA sequence: TGTGCCAGCAGCGACCTTGACAGGGGGCGTCACAATGAGCAGTTCTTC. It yields the protein CASSDLDRGRHNEQFF.

The J gene is TRBJ1-3, the V gene TRBV6-5; D gene unclear. V lost 0 bases, J lost 3 bases, and 6 bases lay in between. CDR1 is MNHEY and CDR2 is SVGAGI in the germline V gene. The CDR3 consists of 14 residues. This chain's CDR3 is CASSYSENGNTIYF. In DNA, the CDR3 is TGTGCCAGCAGTTACTCGGAGAATGGAAACACCATATATTTT.

This clone came up once. V and J are TRBV27 and TRBJ1-2; possibly TRBD1 for D (6 bases). The ends were cut back, 2 bases at V and 2 bases at J, with 15 bases in the middle. The CDR3 consists of 16 residues. CDR1 MNHEY and CDR2 SMNVEV come from the germline V gene (reference sequence). CDR3 amino acids: CASSLRLQGLNYGYTF. As DNA, the CDR3 is TGTGCCAGCAGTTTACGCCTACAGGGTTTAAACTATGGCTACACCTTC.

V and J are TRBV5-4 and TRBJ2-3; D is ambiguous. Deletions cut 0 bases from V and 6 bases from J, with 8 bases between. This CDR3 is 13 amino acids long. Germline CDR1 and CDR2: SGHNT and YYREEE (reference sequence). CDR3 bases: TGTGCCAGCAGCTTGGACAGTTCCGATACGCAGTATTTT. Translating gives CASSLDSSDTQYF.

This clone was seen a handful of times. This sequence joins TRBV7-9 and TRBJ1-4, with D unclear. V lost 5 bases to trimming and J lost 7 bases, with 14 bases between them. CDR1 and CDR2 from the germline V gene are SEHNR and FQNEAQ (reference sequence). This CDR3 has 14 residues. The CDR3 spells CASSPRDHSEKLFF. CDR3 bases: TGTGCCAGCAGCCCCCGGGATCATAGTGAAAAACTGTTTTTT. The variable domain in full, with the rest retrieved from reference TRBV7-9 and TRBJ1-4, is DTGVSQNPRHKITKRGQNVTFRCDPISEHNRLYWYRQTLGQGPEFLTYFQNEAQLEKSRLLSDRFSAERPKGSFSTLEIQRTEQGDSAMYLCASSPRDHSEKLFFGSGTQLSVL.

This clone was picked up one time. CDR3 DNA: TGTGCCAGCAGCTTGACCCGGCGGGAGACCCAGTACTTC. Amino acids: CASSLTRRETQYF. This rearrangement joins TRBV5-6 to TRBJ2-5, with D hard to call. V was clipped by 1 base and J by 5 bases, with 9 bases between them. CDR1 and CDR2 (germline): SGHDT, YYEEEE. The CDR3 totals 13 residues.

This clone was recorded once. The chain joins TRBV5-6 to TRBJ1-6, with 9 bases lining up with TRBD1. The CDR3 has 16 amino acids. The J segment lost 8 bases and the V segment lost 3 bases, leaving 9 bases of the junction unmatched. From germline, CDR1 is SGHDT and CDR2 YYEEEE. The CDR3 loop is CASSSSGQGLYSPLHF. The CDR3 nucleotides are TGTGCCAGCAGCTCGTCAGGACAGGGGCTTTATTCACCCCTCCACTTT.

The chain has TRBV27 and TRBJ2-7, with 10 bases lining up with TRBD1. The germline V gene encodes CDR1 MNHEY and CDR2 SMNVEV (reference sequence). Trimming removed 6 bases from V and 6 bases from J; junction bases left unmatched: 11. The CDR3 has 15 amino acids. In nucleotides, the CDR3 is TGTGCCAGCAGCCAGGACAGGGGGATGGGTCGCGAGCAGTACTTC. Protein product: CASSQDRGMGREQYF.

Only one count was recorded for this clone. This rearrangement joins TRBV7-8 to TRBJ2-5; 8 bases map to TRBD1. The junction had 9 bases not matched to a gene; V was cut back by 4 bases and J by 5 bases. Germline CDR1 and CDR2: SGHVS and FQNEAQ. This CDR3 is built from 15 residues. This chain's CDR3 is CASSSPLDRDETQYF. CDR3 DNA sequence: TGTGCCAGCAGCTCACCGCTGGACAGGGACGAGACCCAGTACTTC.

This clone was observed once. V is TRBV12-3 or TRBV12-4 and J is TRBJ2-2; TRBD1 matches at 7 bases. The CDR3 extends over 12 amino acids. V lost 10 bases to trimming and J lost 7 bases; unmatched junction nucleotides: 6. The DNA for the CDR3 is TGTGCCACCGCCCAGGGGGACGGGGAGCTGTTTTTT. The encoded protein is CATAQGDGELFF.

The chain has TRBV2 and TRBJ2-2, with a weak D call TRBD2 (5 bases). Per germline, CDR1 SNHLY and CDR2 FYNNEI. The CDR3 runs 14 residues. V shed 7 bases and J shed 3 bases, with 12 bases lying between them. The CDR3 DNA reads as TGTGCCAGCACTTCGACGAGGGACACCGGGGAGCTGTTTTTT. This sequence encodes CASTSTRDTGELFF.

This chain uses TRBV12-3 or TRBV12-4 with TRBJ2-3; D gene unclear. Trimming removed 6 bases at V and 5 bases at J, with 6 bases between. The CDR3 loop spans 11 amino acids. CDR3 sequence reads: CASSPGDTQYF. CDR3 nucleotide sequence: TGTGCCAGCAGCCCGGGAGATACGCAGTATTTT.

In regard to this clone: The sample has other DNA sequences that encode this CDR3 too. The rearrangement links TRBV30 to TRBJ1-5, with D unclear. Between the trimmed V and J ends, which lost 0 bases and 4 bases, there was a span of 7 bases. Germline CDR1 reads GTSNPN; CDR2 reads SVGIG (reference sequence). The CDR3 spans 13 residues. CDR3 nucleotide sequence: TGTGCCTGGAGTGTGCGAGGAAATCAGCCCCAGCATTTT. It codes for CAWSVRGNQPQHF.

The chain couples TRBV11-3 to TRBJ2-2, with 7 positions matching TRBD2. The CDR3 covers 16 residues. Germline V CDR1 and CDR2: SGHNT, YENEEA. J gave up 3 bases and V 4 bases, and 8 bases lay outside the gene matches. The CDR3: CASSSAGTTYTGELFF. In DNA, the CDR3 is TGTGCCAGCAGCTCGGCCGGGACTACCTACACCGGGGAGCTGTTTTTT.

The gene calls are TRBV25-1 and TRBJ2-7, with 7 bases aligning to TRBD1. The CDR3 consists of 16 residues. Germline V lookup: CDR1 MGHDK, CDR2 SYGVNS. The trim removed 6 bases at V and 3 bases at J, leaving 14 bases unmatched. The CDR3 nucleotides are TGTGCCAGCAGCGCCGTTGACAGGGAACCCTTCTACGAGCAGTACTTC. Protein sequence: CASSAVDREPFYEQYF.